This T cell receptor (beta chain) was sequenced in a study of cytomegalovirus exposure and HLA in healthy donors (dated by TCRdb to about 2017). Regarding the complete study: An earlier analysis of a few hundred of the donors reported 250 to 350 Gb of sequence data and around 110 million unique TCR beta sequences obtained from about 180 million T cells. Roughly 290 gigabases of sequencing data and around 90 million unique TCR sequences made up an early release that covered around 640 HLA-typed donors. Among the roughly 410 genotyped donors, approximately 81% belonged to the genetic ancestry cluster associated with self-reported Caucasian donors. The study aimed to test whether signatures of past pathogen exposure could be identified by cataloging public T cell receptors. The study used immunosequencing to profile the T cell repertoires of 600 to 850 subjects and linked those repertoires to cytomegalovirus serostatus. Along with the approximately 700-subject first cohort, a separate validation cohort of over a hundred different subjects was used. To predict cytomegalovirus infection status, the study brought together high-throughput TCR immunosequencing, statistical association of individual TCRs with disease status, and machine learning. A later analysis re-analyzed previously published TCR beta repertoires from about 600 donors and added high-resolution HLA genotyping to study TCR occurrence patterns. Rather than drawing on any new phenotypic data, the later analysis identified candidate immune exposures from TCR beta sequences and the way those sequences occurred across donors. An earlier analysis of around 580 of the donors used high-throughput TCR beta sequencing to judge whether each TCR beta V gene segment behaved as functional or pseudogenic. Donor age, sex, ethnicity and CMV serostatus were compiled alongside the repertoire data. A later genetic analysis used genome-wide SNP genotypes for about three fifths of the 666 donors, treating that subset as a discovery cohort. All discovery cohort repertoires had been generated on a single sequencing platform. Class I and class II HLA loci were covered by the typing at four-digit resolution. Typing coverage varied by locus: about 620-640 donors for A, B, C, DRB1 and DQB1; approximately 500 for DQA1; over 600 for DPA1; roughly 450 for DPB1. Because of strong linkage in the cohort, roughly five DR-DQ haplotypes were treated as single units for association and clustering. Across 300 to 500 genotyped donors of the cohort, an average of approximately 240,000 unique TCR beta nucleotide sequences per donor were sequenced, and roughly a sixth of those sequences were non-productive.

Study-level results and caveats: Compared with equally common non-associated chains, HLA-associated TCR beta chains in a later analysis were more clonally expanded and had lower generation probabilities. The only immune exposure information available for the cohort was CMV serostatus. Roughly uniform sequencing depth across donors was assumed in presence/absence analyses, although this assumption may not hold. A further reported finding was that TCR beta sequences accurately predicted the HLA-A and HLA-B alleles for most subjects in the first cohort. Most TCR sequences were observed very rarely across donors, whereas some public TCRs were present in many individuals. When HLA alleles, especially DR and DQ, strongly co-occurred, TCR associations were difficult to assign to individual alleles. In this cohort, only TCR beta chains were sequenced, and detectable features were limited by the absence of alpha or paired-chain data. In vitro tests confirmed that a few of the cytomegalovirus-associated TCR beta chains recognize cytomegalovirus antigens. An earlier analysis of approximately 500 of the donors showed that most TCR beta V segments appeared in productive rearrangements either about 90% or about 30% of the time, which broadly matched IMGT annotations. In a later genetic analysis, a missense DCLRE1C variant was associated with V-gene and J-gene trimming of TCR beta chains, and the association was replicated in an independent cohort. A cluster of highly shared sequence variants was judged likely to be a technical artifact of the sequencing pipeline. Over 15 rarely observed V segments, including chromosome 9 orphons, were excluded from the earlier analysis of approximately 600 of the donors because counts were too low. The classifier was reported to diagnose cytomegalovirus status with high specificity and sensitivity in both the original cohort and the validation cohort. Correlated functional status among segregating V segments might be attributable to linkage disequilibrium, but an unknown experimental factor could not be ruled out. Some IMGT-functional V segments, including TRBV6-2 and TRBV6-3, could not be told apart with the 87-base-pair reads, so those segments were excluded. The authors suggested that the approach could potentially be extended to other disease states and immunological phenotypes. In a later analysis, TCR association rates were found to vary across HLA loci, with the most associated TCRs seen for DRB1 alleles and the fewest for HLA-C alleles. According to a later genetic analysis, donors in an Asian-associated ancestry cluster had fewer N-insertions in productive TCRs than the approximately 630-donor mean. HLA typing was unavailable for some donors at each locus, so association tests used only the typed subset. The study listed 170 or so TCR beta chains as associated with cytomegalovirus. A later analysis associated 16,951 TCR beta sequences with specific HLA alleles at a false discovery rate of 0.05. Several of the top co-occurrence clusters appeared to be linked to parvovirus B19, influenza, CMV and Epstein-Barr virus, according to a later analysis. A later analysis found that most CMV-associated TCR beta chains appeared HLA-restricted, with HLA associations seemingly driven largely by CMV exposure.

The sample holds one count of this clone. Its antigen remains unidentified. Base qualities are not recorded, but no much larger clone differs from it by a single base. The cohort consisted of 600 to 700 healthy bone marrow donors. At the time of sampling, all cohort members were nominally healthy, though unrecorded immune exposures were likely present. The donor was CMV seronegative and was included in the group of 352 seronegative cohort members. A peripheral blood sample was collected from each donor, and TCR beta sequencing was performed on peripheral blood mononuclear cells. The Qiagen DNeasy Blood Extraction Kit was used to extract genomic DNA from the blood cell samples. Library preparation used the immunoSEQ multiplex PCR assay. For the multiplex PCR, a mixture combining 60 forward primers for TCR Vbeta segments and 13 reverse primers for TCR Jbeta segments was used. The CDR3 region of rearranged TCR beta genes was amplified from genomic DNA with a multiplex PCR assay. The Illumina HiSeq System was used to sequence the amplified TCR beta libraries as 87-base-pair reads. The paper's data handling went like this. A later analysis tallied tens of millions of unique TCR beta chains across the 600 to 700 repertoires, and roughly 11 million of those chains were shared by two or more donors. Raw reads were error-corrected and collapsed into unique sequences with a nearest-neighbor algorithm that merged closely related sequences to remove PCR and sequencing errors. CDR3 sequences were aligned to IMGT reference sequences to assign V, D and J gene segments. For a sequence to be retained, a match of at least six nucleotides to both a V gene segment and a J gene segment was required. Rearrangements were called productive when the CDR3 lacked stop codons and stayed in frame with V and J; all others were non-productive. CDR3 was defined according to IMGT convention as the region running from the second conserved V-encoded cysteine to the conserved J-encoded phenylalanine. The earlier analysis of 500 to 650 of the donors excluded any sequence lacking an unambiguous match to a single V gene segment. An earlier analysis of several hundred of the donors called V segments functional above 56.7% productive rearrangements and segregating when the between-donor standard deviation exceeded 5%. A statistical classification framework was built to diagnose cytomegalovirus status from the catalog of TCR beta chain sequences. V and J gene assignment, in a later analysis, came from comparing TCR nucleotide sequences with IMGT/GENE-DB human TR gene sequences. A later analysis assigned CDR3 sequences and most-parsimonious VDJ recombination scenarios with the TCRdist pipeline. In a later analysis, every TCR beta chain was defined by the combination of its CDR3 amino acid sequence and its V-gene family, and reads without a unique V-gene family were dropped. To address suspected cross-contamination and a sequencing artifact, a later analysis removed around 600 highly shared, low-generation-probability nucleotide sequences. In a later analysis, a clonal expansion index for each public chain was calculated from normalized within-repertoire ranks of inferred template counts. Generation probabilities in a later analysis came from a VDJ recombination model fitted to out-of-frame rearrangements, and those results were checked against IGoR. In a later analysis, hypergeometric tests were used to score TCR-TCR, TCR-HLA and TCR-CMV co-occurrence, with a repertoire-size bias correction applied to TCR pairs. False discovery rates were estimated in a later analysis by permuting HLA or CMV assignments 20 times. A later analysis grouped co-occurring TCRs with DBSCAN, adding TCRdist sequence similarity when clustering within HLA-allele-positive subsets. Co-occurrence clustering excluded repertoires with fewer than 30,000 or more than 120,000 public chains, plus five with anomalous nucleotide sharing. Held by TCRdb, this immuneACCESS table contains in-frame sequences only and omits some clones. Under half of the omission traces to an unresolved V gene where checked; the cause of the rest is unknown. The V and J calls and clone size come from that table; D and trimming were worked out from the DNA. This sample holds about 190,000 clones; 84% were observed only once. Together, the top ten hold 0.2% to 0.3% of the sample.

The CDR3 measures 15 amino acids from cysteine to phenylalanine. Of the read, only the CDR3 DNA is kept; its 45 bases are in frame from base 1. Per the germline V gene, SGHRS is the CDR1 and YFSETQ is the CDR2. Trimming takes 4 bases from V and 7 bases from J, and the germline ends sit 20 bases apart. The V and J segments used are TRBV5-1 and TRBJ1-2, with the D gene call left open. The TCR was taken from a boy younger than 18 in good health and CMV-seronegative. Sequencing was carried out using PBMCs. DNA sequence: TGCGCCAGCAGCCCTGAACCGGGGATAATGGGTGGCTACACCTTC. The encoded protein is CASSPEPGIMGGYTF.